In this sample, the clone carrying this T cell receptor (beta chain) turned up many times. Its target is not known. Around 900,000 sorted CD4+ or CD8+ T cells made each library. These data belong to a study of neurological immune-mediated disorders. General observations from the study: CDR3 amino acid sequences found in expanded clones were never shared across subjects, suggesting private repertoires in all groups. The study found the most TCR clonal expansion in HTLV-1-associated myelopathy and the least in multiple sclerosis, below healthy controls. When the repertoires were grouped phylogenetically, those of 18 of the 34 multiple sclerosis patients came together in a single cluster of related CDR3 sequences, which points to a possible repertoire-level signature.

In TCRdb, the 5' RACE reads were re-called with MiXCR into one record per CDR3 protein. The table records under 60,000 distinct CDR3 sequences, more than 5% of them present only once. Germline V lookup: CDR1 SEHNR, CDR2 FQNEAQ (reference sequence). CDR3 length equals 13 residues. V gave up 2 bases and J gave up 2 bases, with 5 bases separating them. This chain joins TRBV7-9 and TRBJ2-3; no reliable D call. The sequenced sample was CD4+ T cells from blood. This clonotype was sampled from a woman aged 18-29 years with multiple sclerosis. The CDR3 bases are TGTGCCAGCAGCTTACTTGACACAGATACGCAGTATTTT. This sequence encodes CASSLLDTDTQYF.